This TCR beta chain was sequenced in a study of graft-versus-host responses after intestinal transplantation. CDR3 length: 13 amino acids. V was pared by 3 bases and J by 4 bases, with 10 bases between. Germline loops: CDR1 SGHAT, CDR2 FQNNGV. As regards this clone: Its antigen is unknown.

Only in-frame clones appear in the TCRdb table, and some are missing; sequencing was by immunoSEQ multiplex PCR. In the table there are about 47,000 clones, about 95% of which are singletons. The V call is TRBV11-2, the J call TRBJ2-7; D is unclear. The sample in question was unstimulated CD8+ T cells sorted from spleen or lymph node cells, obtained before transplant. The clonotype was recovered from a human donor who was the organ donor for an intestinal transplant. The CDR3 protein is CASSLTRNYEQYF. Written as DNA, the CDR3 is TGTGCCAGCAGCTTGACCAGGAATTACGAGCAGTACTTC. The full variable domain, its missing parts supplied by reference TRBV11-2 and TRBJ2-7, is EAGVAQSPRYKIIEKRQSVAFWCNPISGHATLYWYQQILGQGPKLLIQFQNNGVVDDSQLPKDRFSAERLKGVDSTLKIQPAKLEDSAVYLCASSLTRNYEQYFGPGTRLTVT.